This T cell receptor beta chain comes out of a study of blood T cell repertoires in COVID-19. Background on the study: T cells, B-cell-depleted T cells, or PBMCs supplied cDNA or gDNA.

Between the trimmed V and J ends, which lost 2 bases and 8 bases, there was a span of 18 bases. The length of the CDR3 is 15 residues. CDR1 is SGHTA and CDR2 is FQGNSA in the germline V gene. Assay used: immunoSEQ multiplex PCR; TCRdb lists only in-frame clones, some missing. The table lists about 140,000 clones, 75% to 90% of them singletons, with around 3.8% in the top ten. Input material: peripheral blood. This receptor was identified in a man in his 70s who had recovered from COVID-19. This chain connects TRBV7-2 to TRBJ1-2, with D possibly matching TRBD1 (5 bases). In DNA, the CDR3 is TGTGCCAGCAGCTTAAGGCCAGGGTGGGCCGACGGCTACACCTTC. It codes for CASSLRPGWADGYTF.